Below, one T cell receptor beta chain is given with its context. Germline CDR1 and CDR2: MDHEN and SYDVKM. V lost 7 bases and J 4 bases, leaving 16 bases between the germline ends. The CDR3 runs 14 residues. This sample was included in a study of shared clonotypes between healthy human individuals. Some clones are missing from TCRdb's copy, which holds only in-frame ones; the method was immunoSEQ multiplex PCR. The sample contains roughly 2.6 million clones, around 94% of which appear only once. J is TRBJ1-2 and V is TRBV28; tentative D call: TRBD1 (5 bases). Source material: naive CD4+ T cells sorted from blood. Subset reported: CD45RA+ positively selected. The TCR was taken from a man between 18 and 29 years old in good health. The CDR3 protein is CASTLVGRAYGYTF. The CDR3 nucleotides are TGTGCCAGCACCTTAGTCGGCAGGGCCTATGGCTACACCTTC.